This T cell receptor beta chain was obtained from a study of blood T cell repertoires in COVID-19. Study context: Sites across the United States, Italy and Spain contributed samples from acute and convalescent COVID-19.

Sequencing was performed with immunoSEQ multiplex PCR; in TCRdb, only in-frame clones are kept and a portion is missing. There are about 370,000 clones in the sample; around 89% occur only once, and around 1% lies in the top ten. This CDR3 comprises 17 residues. Germline-derived CDR1 and CDR2 are MDHEN and SYDVKM. V lost 4 bases and J lost 2, with 19 bases in between. The sequenced material came from PBMCs or T cells enriched from blood (not recorded which). The chain has TRBV28 and TRBJ2-3; D might be TRBD2 (6 bases). The receptor comes from a man aged 18 to 30 who had recovered from COVID-19. The CDR3 region has the DNA TGTGCCAGCAGTTCCCCTGCCAGCGGGCACCACACAGATACGCAGTATTTT. Protein: CASSSPASGHHTDTQYF. The whole variable domain, filled in from reference TRBV28 and TRBJ2-3, reads DVKVTQSSRYLVKRTGEKVFLECVQDMDHENMFWYRQDPGLGLRLIYFSYDVKMKEKGDIPEGYSVSREKKERFSLILESASTNQTSMYLCASSSPASGHHTDTQYFGPGTRLTVL.